Presented here are 13 T cell receptor beta chains from one specimen sequenced in a study of T cells in Graves' hyperthyroidism and ophthalmopathy. RNA transcripts provided the source from which TCR beta CDR3 regions were amplified. TCR CDR3 underwent first-round RT-PCR with the HTBI primer set. TCRdb reanalysed the multiplex PCR reads using MiXCR and keeps one entry per CDR3 protein. The data show roughly 520,000 distinct CDR3 sequences, approximately 25% seen once. The sequenced material came from blood. These receptors were collected from a young woman with Graves' ophthalmopathy.

This clonotype was counted at least ten times. The V and J genes are TRBV29-1 and TRBJ1-2, with a tentative D call TRBD1 (6 bases). The CDR3 covers 15 residues. V was shortened by 0 bases and J by 8 bases, with 19 bases between the two germline ends. Germline V gives CDR1 SQVTM, CDR2 ANQGSEA. The CDR3 coding sequence is TGCAGCGTTGAAGATCTGGTAGACAGGATAGGCGGCTACACCTTC. This encodes CSVEDLVDRIGGYTF.

The table lists this clonotype with many counts. CDR3: CASSIRIGDGNQPQHF. CDR3 in DNA: TGTGCCAGTAGTATTAGGATTGGTGATGGCAATCAGCCCCAGCATTTT. This sequence joins TRBV19 and TRBJ1-5; D unresolved. Germline CDR1 LNHDA, CDR2 SQIVND (reference sequence). The germline V and J ends were trimmed by 3 bases and 2 bases, with 14 bases remaining between them. The CDR3 sequence is 16 residues long.

The chain has TRBV20-1 and TRBJ2-7; 9 bases are shared with TRBD2. CDR1 DFQATT and CDR2 SNEGSKA come from the germline V gene (reference sequence). The CDR3 length is 15 residues. The V gene end was trimmed by 6 bases and the J gene end by 1 base; junction bases not matched to a gene: 10. Here the CDR3 reads CSAPSGGRVSYEQYF. CDR3 sequence (DNA): TGCAGTGCCCCGTCGGGCGGGAGGGTTTCCTACGAGCAGTACTTC.

This clonotype was counted a few times. The chain couples TRBV19 to TRBJ1-5; no clear D gene. This CDR3 is 15 amino acids long. Trimming shortened V by 6 bases and J by 0 bases, and 12 bases separated the two germline ends. The V gene's germline CDR1 is LNHDA and CDR2 SQIVND (reference sequence). Written as DNA, the CDR3 is TGTGCCAGTAGATGGGCAGAAGATAGCAATCAGCCCCAGCATTTT. Amino acids: CASRWAEDSNQPQHF.

V gene TRBV12-3 or TRBV12-4 combines with J gene TRBJ2-2; D not certain. CDR3 length: 16 amino acids. Trimming shortened V by 5 bases and J by 0 bases, and 13 bases separated the two germline ends. The CDR3 DNA reads as TGTGCCAGCAGTCGAGCCGTCGGCCCGAACACCGGGGAGCTGTTTTTT. Translation: CASSRAVGPNTGELFF.

At least ten counts were recorded for this clonotype. The rearrangement joins TRBV30 to TRBJ2-7, with D perhaps matching TRBD1 (6 bases). The ends were cut back, 5 bases at V and 1 base at J, with 12 bases in the middle. The CDR3 loop spans 13 amino acids. Per germline, CDR1 GTSNPN and CDR2 SVGIG (reference sequence). CDR3 sequence reads: CAWSHRVSYEQYF. The DNA of the CDR3 is TGTGCCTGGTCCCACAGGGTTTCCTACGAGCAGTACTTC.

Ten or more counts support this clonotype. This sequence joins TRBV4-1 and TRBJ2-5, with D perhaps matching TRBD1 (7 bases). Germline-derived CDR1 and CDR2 are MGHRA and YSYEKL. V was clipped by 5 bases and J by 0 bases, with 16 bases between them. This CDR3 has 16 residues. This CDR3 reads CASSWGDRRYQETQYF. DNA of the CDR3: TGCGCCAGCAGCTGGGGGGACAGACGGTACCAAGAGACCCAGTACTTC.

The chain employs TRBV6-1 and TRBJ2-7; D unresolved. V lost 8 bases, J lost 2 bases, and 22 bases lay in between. The CDR3 contains 16 residues. Germline loops: CDR1 MNHNS, CDR2 SASEGT. The CDR3, as DNA: TGTGCCAGCCGGGCGAGAGCAGCCCATCCGCCCTACGAGCAGTACTTC. Its translation is CASRARAAHPPYEQYF.

This clonotype was recorded at least ten times. The chain has TRBV20-1 and TRBJ2-7; no definite D call. The CDR3 is made up of 13 amino acids. Germline CDR1 is DFQATT and CDR2 is SNEGSKA (reference sequence). Trimming left V 3 bases short and J 2 bases short, with 11 bases between. The CDR3 spells CSARSHSTYEQYF. The CDR3 region has the DNA TGCAGTGCTAGGAGCCACAGCACCTACGAGCAGTACTTC.

In this sample, this clonotype turned up many times. V usage is TRBV20-1 and J usage is TRBJ2-7; 9 positions match TRBD2. CDR3 length: 16 residues. The ends lost 1 base at V and 4 bases at J; junction bases unmatched: 11. Germline CDR1 DFQATT, CDR2 SNEGSKA (reference sequence). The CDR3 reads CSARVGTTSGAYEQYF. Here the CDR3 DNA reads TGCAGTGCTAGAGTAGGAACGACTAGCGGAGCTTACGAGCAGTACTTC.

As for this clonotype: At one end, the junction sequence differs from germline, possibly due to a read error. The genes are TRBV3-1 and TRBJ1-5, with D possibly TRBD1 on 5 matching bases. The CDR3 covers 13 residues. Germline V CDR1 and CDR2: LGHDT, YNNKEL (reference sequence). The CDR3 nucleotides read TGTGCCTGCAGCCAAGAGGGGCATCAGCCCCAGCATTTT. This codes for CACSQEGHQPQHF.

As to this clonotype: A much more abundant neighbour one base away suggests this may be a read error. This chain uses TRBV12-3 or TRBV12-4 with TRBJ1-2; D remains ambiguous. The CDR3 runs 13 residues. Trimming took off 6 bases at V and 6 bases at J, with 14 bases between the two ends. This CDR3 reads CASSRGGIHGYTF. CDR3 DNA: TGTGCCAGCAGCCGAGGTGGGATCCATGGCTACACCTTC.

This clonotype was counted a few times. The rearrangement joins TRBV12-5 to TRBJ2-7, with D tentatively TRBD2 (6 bases). CDR3 length: 18 residues. Germline V gene data show CDR1 as LGHNT and CDR2 as FRNRAP. The V end lost 6 bases, the J end lost 4 bases, and 28 bases lay between the germline ends. The CDR3 sequence: CASGFVTRGSGVLYEQYF. The CDR3 nucleotides are TGTGCTAGTGGGTTTGTGACCCGGGGTAGCGGAGTCCTATACGAGCAGTACTTC. The entire variable domain, with the rest obtained from reference TRBV12-5 and TRBJ2-7, is as follows: DARVTQTPRHKVTEMGQEVTMRCQPILGHNTVFWYRQTMMQGLELLAYFRNRAPLDDSGMPKDRFSAEMPDATLATLKIQPSEPRDSAVYFCASGFVTRGSGVLYEQYFGPGTRLTVT.